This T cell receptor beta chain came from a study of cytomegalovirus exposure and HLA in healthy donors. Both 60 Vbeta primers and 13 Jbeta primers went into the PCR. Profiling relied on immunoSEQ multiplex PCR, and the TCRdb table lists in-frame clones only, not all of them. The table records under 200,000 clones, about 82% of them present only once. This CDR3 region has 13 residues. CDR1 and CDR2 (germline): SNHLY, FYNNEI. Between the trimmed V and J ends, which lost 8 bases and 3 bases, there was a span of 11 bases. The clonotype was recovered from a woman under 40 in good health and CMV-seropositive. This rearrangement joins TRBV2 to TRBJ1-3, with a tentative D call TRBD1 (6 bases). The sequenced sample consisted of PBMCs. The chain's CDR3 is CASGGAGGNTIYF. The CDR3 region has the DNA TGTGCCAGCGGGGGGGCAGGTGGAAACACCATATATTTT.